One sample yielded the 4 T cell receptor beta chains listed below, sequenced in a study of spatial heterogeneity in lung cancer. One entry per CDR3 protein, called by TCRdb with MiXCR from the 5' RACE reads. The sample holds tens of thousands of distinct CDR3 sequences, approximately 3.1% seen once. The time point was: sample taken at primary tumor resection. This specimen consisted of normal lung tissue next to the tumor, obtained at surgery. Receptors were obtained from a male donor with early-stage non-small cell lung cancer.

This clonotype has at least ten counts. The chain combines TRBV20-1 with TRBJ2-3; 8 bases line up with TRBD2. The trim removed 4 bases at V and 2 bases at J, leaving 8 bases unmatched. The V gene's germline CDR1 is DFQATT and CDR2 SNEGSKA (reference sequence). The CDR3 is 15 amino acids. CDR3 residues: CSATLAGPTTDTQYF. The CDR3, as DNA: TGCAGTGCTACGTTAGCGGGGCCGACCACAGATACGCAGTATTTT.

This clonotype was detected many times. The gene calls are TRBV7-9 and TRBJ1-3; D remains unclear. The germline gives CDR1 SEHNR, CDR2 FQNEAQ (reference sequence). The CDR3 extends over 13 amino acids. The V end lost 1 base, the J end lost 4 bases, and 5 bases lay between the germline ends. In nucleotides, the CDR3 is TGTGCCAGCAGCTTAGGTTGGGGAAACACCATATATTTT. Protein sequence: CASSLGWGNTIYF.

This clonotype appeared many times. The chain joins TRBV3-1 to TRBJ1-5; D is unclear. The CDR3 has 15 amino acids. CDR1 LGHDT and CDR2 YNNKEL come from the germline V gene (reference sequence). Deletions cut 4 bases from V and 0 bases from J, with 10 bases between. The CDR3 reads CASSPHPFSNQPQHF. For the CDR3, the DNA is TGTGCCAGCAGCCCCCATCCGTTTAGCAATCAGCCCCAGCATTTT. Based on the CDR3 plus reference TRBV3-1 and TRBJ1-5, the full variable domain is DTAVSQTPKYLVTQMGNDKSIKCEQNLGHDTMYWYKQDSKKFLKIMFSYNNKELIINETVPNRFSPKSPDKAHLNLHINSLELGDSAVYFCASSPHPFSNQPQHFGDGTRLSIL.

The table lists this clonotype with many counts. This chain connects TRBV28 to TRBJ1-1; unclear D gene. Trimming stripped 3 bases from V and 7 bases from J, with 12 bases between. Germline values: CDR1 MDHEN, CDR2 SYDVKM. This CDR3 is built from 13 residues. The CDR3 DNA is TGTGCCAGCAGTTTTCGGCGGCCAGTTGAAGCTTTCTTT. It is translated as CASSFRRPVEAFF.